This is a list of T cell receptor beta chains from one sample in a study of tumor and adjacent non-tumor tissue in lung cancer. TCRdb used MiXCR to reprocess the multiplex PCR reads, holding one entry per CDR3 protein. The top ten clones hold roughly 35% of a sample with approximately 100,000 distinct CDR3 sequences, more than 60% of them seen once. The sample was lung tumor tissue. Receptor source: a woman aged 60-75 years with non-small cell lung cancer. CDR3s include the opening cysteine and the closing phenylalanine or tryptophan. Each record gives: V gene, J gene, clone size, D gene, CDR3 DNA, CDR3 protein. A D gene is named only where the DNA matches it firmly. Part of the rows lack a size; the others show once, few, many or a class for expanded clones.

v_call: TRBV11-3
j_call: TRBJ2-1
clone_size: .
d_call: .
cdr3_nt: TGTGCCAGCAGTACCGGGATTATCGTGATTGTTGAGCAGTTCTTC
cdr3_aa: CASSTGIIVIVEQFF

v_call: TRBV5-1
j_call: TRBJ1-1
clone_size: few
d_call: .
cdr3_nt: TGCGCCATAAAACAGGGACCCGACACTGAAGCTTTCTTT
cdr3_aa: CAIKQGPDTEAFF

v_call: TRBV20-1
j_call: TRBJ2-7
clone_size: .
d_call: .
cdr3_nt: TGCCGTGCTGGAGGATACGGAGGGAGGTCGTCCTACGAGCAGTACTTC
cdr3_aa: CRAGGYGGRSSYEQYF

v_call: TRBV4-1
j_call: TRBJ2-5
clone_size: .
d_call: .
cdr3_nt: TGCGCCAGCAGCCAAGGTAGGGTGGGGGGGCTGCCCGAGACCCAGAACTTC
cdr3_aa: CASSQGRVGGLPETQNF

v_call: TRBV5-1
j_call: TRBJ2-1
clone_size: .
d_call: TRBD2
cdr3_nt: TGCGCCAGCAGCTTATCGGGACTAGCCTACAATGAGCAGTTCTTC
cdr3_aa: CASSLSGLAYNEQFF

v_call: TRBV6-1
j_call: TRBJ1-5
clone_size: once
d_call: TRBD1
cdr3_nt: TGTGCCAGCAGGATGCCGACAGGGGCTTCTAATCAGCCCCAGCATTTT
cdr3_aa: CASRMPTGASNQPQHF

v_call: TRBV6-5
j_call: TRBJ2-4
clone_size: .
d_call: TRBD1
cdr3_nt: TGTGCCAGTACTTCTCCGGGACAGGGTTTTTACATTCAGCAGTTC
cdr3_aa: CASTSPGQGFYIQQF

v_call: TRBV20-1
j_call: TRBJ1-1
clone_size: .
d_call: .
cdr3_nt: TGCAGTGCTACCCCAGGAGTCAACACTGAAGCTTTCTTT
cdr3_aa: CSATPGVNTEAFF

v_call: TRBV12-3/TRBV12-4
j_call: TRBJ1-1
clone_size: .
d_call: .
cdr3_nt: TGTGCCAGCAGATTTCGGGAGAGGGGCACTGTAGCTTTCTTT
cdr3_aa: CASRFRERGTVAFF

v_call: TRBV28
j_call: TRBJ2-5
clone_size: .
d_call: TRBD2
cdr3_nt: TGTGCCAGCACCACCCGACGGGGGGGTGAAGAGACCCGGTACTTC
cdr3_aa: CASTTRRGGEETRYF

v_call: TRBV20-1
j_call: TRBJ2-5
clone_size: many
d_call: .
cdr3_nt: TGCAGTGCTCCCCAAGGGGGTAGCGGATTGCAAGAGACCCAGTACTTC
cdr3_aa: CSAPQGGSGLQETQYF

v_call: TRBV25-1
j_call: TRBJ1-4
clone_size: .
d_call: .
cdr3_nt: TGTGCCAGCAGTGAAGGGTACCGAACCATTGAAAAACTGTTTTTT
cdr3_aa: CASSEGYRTIEKLFF

v_call: TRBV6-1
j_call: TRBJ1-1
clone_size: .
d_call: TRBD1
cdr3_nt: TGTGACAGCCAAACCCACAGGGGAACCGAAGCTTTCTTT
cdr3_aa: CDSQTHRGTEAFF

v_call: TRBV28
j_call: TRBJ2-7
clone_size: .
d_call: TRBD2
cdr3_nt: TGTGCCAGCAGCTCGGGGGGACTAGCTCACTCCTACGAGCAGTACTTC
cdr3_aa: CASSSGGLAHSYEQYF

v_call: TRBV11-1
j_call: TRBJ2-1
clone_size: .
d_call: .
cdr3_nt: TGCGCCAGCAGTCGGGGTTTCGCAGCGAGCTCCTACAGCGAGCAGTTCTTC
cdr3_aa: CASSRGFAASSYSEQFF

v_call: TRBV6-2/TRBV6-3
j_call: TRBJ2-1
clone_size: .
d_call: TRBD1
cdr3_nt: TGTGCCAGCAGTTACGGACAGGGCGCCTATAATGAGCAGATCTTC
cdr3_aa: CASSYGQGAYNEQIF

v_call: TRBV4-2
j_call: TRBJ1-5
clone_size: once
d_call: .
cdr3_nt: TGTATCAGCCGACGGGGCAATCATCCCCAGCATTTT
cdr3_aa: CISRRGNHPQHF

v_call: TRBV5-4
j_call: TRBJ1-1
clone_size: once
d_call: .
cdr3_nt: TGTGCAAGCAGCTCGGACAACAAGGGGAGTAACACTGAAGCTTTCTTT
cdr3_aa: CASSSDNKGSNTEAFF

v_call: TRBV4-1
j_call: TRBJ1-6
clone_size: .
d_call: .
cdr3_nt: TGCGCCAGCAGCCAAGAAGTTCCGGGGGCAGCGAATTCACCCCTCCACTTT
cdr3_aa: CASSQEVPGAANSPLHF

v_call: TRBV5-1
j_call: TRBJ1-6
clone_size: .
d_call: TRBD1
cdr3_nt: TGTGTCAGCAGCTTGGAACTAGGGACAGGGAATTCACCCCTCCACTTT
cdr3_aa: CVSSLELGTGNSPLHF

v_call: TRBV28
j_call: TRBJ2-4
clone_size: once
d_call: TRBD1
cdr3_nt: TGTGCTAGCAGTAGCCCACAGGGGAGACTCGCCAAAAACTTTCAGTACTTC
cdr3_aa: CASSSPQGRLAKNFQYF

v_call: TRBV6-6
j_call: TRBJ2-4
clone_size: .
d_call: TRBD2
cdr3_nt: TGTACCAGCAGAGTGGGGACTAACAAAAAGATTCAGTACTTC
cdr3_aa: CTSRVGTNKKIQYF

v_call: TRBV11-2
j_call: TRBJ2-1
clone_size: .
d_call: .
cdr3_nt: TGTGTCAGCAGCTTTAGCGATTCCTACAATGAGCAGTTCTTC
cdr3_aa: CVSSFSDSYNEQFF

v_call: TRBV20-1
j_call: TRBJ1-6
clone_size: .
d_call: TRBD1
cdr3_nt: TGCAGAGCTACGGTTAGGGGGACAGGGCTAAGCTCCTATAATTCACCCCTCCACTTT
cdr3_aa: CRATVRGTGLSSYNSPLHF

v_call: TRBV12-3/TRBV12-4
j_call: TRBJ1-1
clone_size: .
d_call: .
cdr3_nt: TGCGCCAGCGATCTAGAGATGGGGGCTAAAGCTTTCTTT
cdr3_aa: CASDLEMGAKAFF

v_call: TRBV11-2
j_call: TRBJ1-2
clone_size: .
d_call: .
cdr3_nt: TGTGCCAACAGCTCACTAAACGGATTTAGCTATGACTACACCTTC
cdr3_aa: CANSSLNGFSYDYTF

v_call: TRBV11-2
j_call: TRBJ2-1
clone_size: .
d_call: .
cdr3_nt: TGTGCCAGTAACCTTGAGCGGGAGCAGTTCTTC
cdr3_aa: CASNLEREQFF

v_call: TRBV20-1
j_call: TRBJ2-7
clone_size: .
d_call: TRBD2
cdr3_nt: TGCAGTGCTAGAGTGCCCAGCGGGAAGACCTACGGGCAGTACTTC
cdr3_aa: CSARVPSGKTYGQYF

v_call: TRBV5-6
j_call: TRBJ1-2
clone_size: .
d_call: .
cdr3_nt: TGTGCCAGCAGCTTGAAGGAGTCGCCCGGAGCTAACTATGGCTACACATTC
cdr3_aa: CASSLKESPGANYGYTF

v_call: TRBV29-1
j_call: TRBJ1-2
clone_size: .
d_call: TRBD1
cdr3_nt: TGTAACGCTGGGGGGCAGGGGGTGAAAAATGGCTACACCTTC
cdr3_aa: CNAGGQGVKNGYTF

v_call: TRBV4-3
j_call: TRBJ2-2
clone_size: .
d_call: .
cdr3_nt: TGCGCCAGCAGCCCCCTGGGGGGATCGGACACCAGGAAACTGTTTTTT
cdr3_aa: CASSPLGGSDTRKLFF

v_call: TRBV11-2
j_call: TRBJ2-4
clone_size: .
d_call: .
cdr3_nt: TGTGTCAGCAGTACACTAGACCCCAAAAACATTCAGTACTTC
cdr3_aa: CVSSTLDPKNIQYF

v_call: TRBV28
j_call: TRBJ2-5
clone_size: .
d_call: .
cdr3_nt: TGTCCCAGCGGGACAGGAGGGGCCCAAGAGACCCAATACTTC
cdr3_aa: CPSGTGGAQETQYF

v_call: TRBV30
j_call: TRBJ2-7
clone_size: .
d_call: TRBD1
cdr3_nt: TGTGCCTGGAGCGCCGGACAGGGGAACTTCGAGGAGTACTTC
cdr3_aa: CAWSAGQGNFEEYF

v_call: TRBV6-2/TRBV6-3
j_call: TRBJ2-2
clone_size: .
d_call: .
cdr3_nt: TGTGCCAGCAAGGGGACCATGGCAGAGTGGAACACCGGGGAGCTGTTTTTT
cdr3_aa: CASKGTMAEWNTGELFF

v_call: TRBV11-2
j_call: TRBJ1-1
clone_size: .
d_call: .
cdr3_nt: TGTGCCGGCAGCTTACATACAGGGAACACTGAAGCTGTCTTT
cdr3_aa: CAGSLHTGNTEAVF

v_call: TRBV28
j_call: TRBJ1-1
clone_size: .
d_call: .
cdr3_nt: TGTGCCAAGAGCACAAACAGGTATGAAGCTTTCTTT
cdr3_aa: CAKSTNRYEAFF

v_call: TRBV7-2
j_call: TRBJ2-3
clone_size: few
d_call: TRBD1
cdr3_nt: TGTGCCAGCAGCGGGACAGGTGGGACAGATACGCAGTATTTT
cdr3_aa: CASSGTGGTDTQYF

v_call: TRBV6-2/TRBV6-3
j_call: TRBJ2-1
clone_size: .
d_call: TRBD2
cdr3_nt: TGTGCCAGCAGCCGCAATAAAGGATTAGCGGGTAGCTCCTACAATGAGCAGTTATTC
cdr3_aa: CASSRNKGLAGSSYNEQLF

v_call: TRBV20-1
j_call: TRBJ1-2
clone_size: many
d_call: TRBD1
cdr3_nt: TGCAGTGCCGAGGGGGCTAACTCCTATGGCTACACCTTC
cdr3_aa: CSAEGANSYGYTF

v_call: TRBV5-1
j_call: TRBJ1-1
clone_size: few
d_call: .
cdr3_nt: TGCGCCAGTTCTGAGCCGAACACTGAAGCTTTCTTT
cdr3_aa: CASSEPNTEAFF

v_call: TRBV10-3
j_call: TRBJ2-5
clone_size: once
d_call: .
cdr3_nt: TGTGCCATCAGTGAGATCGAACTAGTGGGAGTAGAGACCCAGTACTTC
cdr3_aa: CAISEIELVGVETQYF

v_call: TRBV20-1
j_call: TRBJ1-1
clone_size: .
d_call: .
cdr3_nt: TGCAGTAGCCAGTGCAAGATTGAAGCTTTCTTT
cdr3_aa: CSSQCKIEAFF

v_call: TRBV20-1
j_call: TRBJ2-1
clone_size: .
d_call: .
cdr3_nt: TGCAGTGCATTCAGAGGGAGAGACTACAATGAGCAGTTCTTC
cdr3_aa: CSAFRGRDYNEQFF

v_call: TRBV11-2
j_call: TRBJ2-7
clone_size: .
d_call: .
cdr3_nt: TGTGCCAGCAACCATGAACCTCCGGGGGAGCAGTACTTC
cdr3_aa: CASNHEPPGEQYF

v_call: TRBV4-1
j_call: TRBJ1-4
clone_size: .
d_call: .
cdr3_nt: TGCGCCAGCAGCCTCGGCAGCAACCTTGAAATACTGTTTTTT
cdr3_aa: CASSLGSNLEILFF

v_call: TRBV6-1
j_call: TRBJ2-5
clone_size: .
d_call: .
cdr3_nt: TGTGCCAGCAGTATGGGAAAGTTGGGAGAGACCCAATACTTC
cdr3_aa: CASSMGKLGETQYF

v_call: TRBV11-3
j_call: TRBJ2-7
clone_size: once
d_call: .
cdr3_nt: TGTGCCATCAGCTTAAGGACCAGGAGCTCCTACGAGCATTACTTC
cdr3_aa: CAISLRTRSSYEHYF

v_call: TRBV4-2
j_call: TRBJ1-5
clone_size: .
d_call: .
cdr3_nt: TGTGCCAGCAGCCAAGCGGGCGTAATCAATCAGCCCCAGCATTTT
cdr3_aa: CASSQAGVINQPQHF

v_call: TRBV11-1
j_call: TRBJ1-1
clone_size: .
d_call: .
cdr3_nt: TGTGTCAGCAGCCTGGATCGCAACACTGAAGCTTTCTTT
cdr3_aa: CVSSLDRNTEAFF

v_call: TRBV5-6
j_call: TRBJ1-2
clone_size: .
d_call: .
cdr3_nt: TGTGCCAGCAGCTTGGTGAGGGCGACCTATGGCTACACATTC
cdr3_aa: CASSLVRATYGYTF

v_call: TRBV4-3
j_call: TRBJ2-7
clone_size: many
d_call: .
cdr3_nt: TGCGCCAGCAGCCAAGAGCCAGGTCGGGAGCAGTACTTC
cdr3_aa: CASSQEPGREQYF

v_call: TRBV12-3/TRBV12-4
j_call: TRBJ1-2
clone_size: .
d_call: .
cdr3_nt: TGTGTCAGCAGTTTCAAGTCGAACTATGGCTACACCTTC
cdr3_aa: CVSSFKSNYGYTF